Below, one T cell receptor beta chain is given with its context. The antigen remains unidentified. Only in-frame clones appear in the TCRdb table, and some are missing; sequencing was by immunoSEQ multiplex PCR. The sample lists approximately 180,000 clones, approximately 94% seen once, with about 3% in the top ten. The data belong to a study of T cell responses to AZD1222 COVID-19 vaccine. The study, taken as a whole, reports: Targets within unmutated variant regions were reportedly found for nearly half of spike-specific TCRs. Breadth and depth of Spike-specific TCRs rose after two AZD1222 doses. Just a handful of people given AZD1222 tested seropositive at baseline.

V dropped 3 bases and J dropped 6 bases, with 7 bases sitting between them. The CDR3 runs to 11 residues. Looked up from germline, CDR1 is DFQATT and CDR2 is SNEGSKA (reference sequence). The source material was peripheral blood, sampled on day 0 of AZD1222 vaccination. The TCR sequence derives from an adult in good health. The chain employs TRBV20-1 and TRBJ2-3; a possible D gene is TRBD2 (6 bases). The CDR3 sequence is CSASREDTQYF. CDR3 in DNA: TGCAGTGCTAGTCGGGAGGATACGCAGTATTTT.